The 7 T cell receptor beta chains below all came from one sample that was sequenced in a study of a mutant IDH1 vaccine in newly diagnosed glioma. Time point specified: week 47, end of study. What each vaccine dose contained was 300 ug of mutant IDH1 20-mer peptide, accompanied by topical imiquimod. Generated by immunoSEQ multiplex PCR, the TCRdb table keeps only in-frame clones and is missing some. The sample consists of 90,000 to 100,000 clones, roughly 89% of them appearing once. Their antigen targets remain unknown. The source material was PBMCs, sampled from a glioma patient whose treatment included an IDH1 peptide vaccine. These receptors were collected from a woman in her fifties or sixties with glioma.

The chain uses TRBV2 and TRBJ1-3; D is perhaps TRBD1 (5 bases). The V gene lost 6 bases and the J gene lost 0 bases, with 9 bases spanning the gap. The germline CDR1 and CDR2 sequences are SNHLY and FYNNEI. The CDR3 loop spans 14 amino acids. The CDR3 DNA sequence: TGTGCCAGCAGGCAGGGCCGCTCTGGAAACACCATATATTTT. This encodes CASRQGRSGNTIYF.

CDR3 DNA sequence: TGCGCCAGCAGCGGAACGACAGGCGGCGGCGAGCAGTACTTC. Translating gives CASSGTTGGGEQYF. The chain combines TRBV5-1 with TRBJ2-5; perhaps TRBD1 as D (6 bases). The J call may be incorrect, as the DNA end agrees better with TRBJ2-7. This CDR3 comprises 14 residues. Germline assignment: CDR1 SGHRS and CDR2 YFSETQ.

V is TRBV5-4 and J is TRBJ2-3, with a weak D call TRBD2 (5 bases). From germline, CDR1 is SGHNT and CDR2 YYREEE (reference sequence). Trimming stripped 2 bases from V and 4 bases from J, with 14 bases between. The CDR3 extends over 15 amino acids. CDR3 in DNA: TGTGCCAGCAGCTTTAGACAAGTGGGAGCAGATACGCAGTATTTT. The encoded protein is CASSFRQVGADTQYF.

This clone appeared once. The V and J genes are TRBV10-3 and TRBJ2-7, with D possibly being TRBD1 (6 bases). CDR3 length equals 18 residues. V was pared by 4 bases and J by 1 base, with 23 bases between. Germline CDR1 ENHRY, CDR2 SYGVKD. The CDR3 bases are TGTGCCATCAGTGGGAGCGGACAGCTAGGCCCGCGGTCCTACGAGCAGTACTTC. Translating gives CAISGSGQLGPRSYEQYF.

This clone has just one count. V and J are TRBV5-4 and TRBJ1-1; 7 bases align to TRBD1. Germline V gene lookup returns CDR1 SGHNT and CDR2 YYREEE (reference sequence). This CDR3 is built from 14 residues. J gave up 1 base and V 4 bases, and 4 bases lay outside the gene matches. The DNA of the CDR3 is TGTGCCAGCAGCCCCTGGACAGGGAACACTGAAGCTTTCTTT. Its translation is CASSPWTGNTEAFF.

The V call is TRBV6-6, the J call TRBJ1-1; 8 bases line up with TRBD1. The germline V gene has CDR1 MNHNY and CDR2 SVGAGI (reference sequence). This CDR3 is 15 amino acids long. J lost 5 bases, V lost 5 bases, and 10 bases had no gene match. The CDR3 nucleotides read TGTGCCAGCAGTCAACGGACAGGGCGATGGACTGAAGCTTTCTTT. Residues: CASSQRTGRWTEAFF.

This clone was picked up a small number of times. This chain connects TRBV7-2 to TRBJ1-6; D not certain. V was cut by 4 bases and J by 9 bases, with 19 bases left in between. Germline assignment: CDR1 SGHTA and CDR2 FQGNSA. This CDR3 region has 16 residues. CDR3 coding DNA: TGTGCCAGCAGCTATCACGCGGGAGGCAGCGGTTCACCCCTCCACTTT. This translates into CASSYHAGGSGSPLHF.